These T cell receptor beta chains were read from a single sample in a study of PD-1 blockade in classical Hodgkin lymphoma. The repertoire was sequenced with immunoSEQ multiplex PCR; TCRdb's copy has only in-frame clones and lacks some. The sample shows approximately 41,000 clones, more than 70% of them seen only once. The sample in question was peripheral blood mononuclear cells (PBMCs), obtained at baseline. These receptors were collected from a human donor with classical Hodgkin lymphoma. CDR3s leave out the opening cysteine and the closing phenylalanine or tryptophan. Fields, in order: CDR3 protein, V gene, J gene.

cdr3_aa: ASSSDRGVVNEQF; v_call: TRBV7-2; j_call: TRBJ2-1
cdr3_aa: ASSAAELSYEQY; v_call: TRBV6-6; j_call: TRBJ2-7
cdr3_aa: SVVRGFTDTQY; v_call: TRBV29-1; j_call: TRBJ2-3
cdr3_aa: ASSFSGGASDTQY; v_call: TRBV5-4; j_call: TRBJ2-3
cdr3_aa: ASSFGGANVLT; v_call: TRBV11-2; j_call: TRBJ2-6
cdr3_aa: ASSAGQDSYEQY; v_call: TRBV7-2; j_call: TRBJ2-7
cdr3_aa: ASSLQGWDTEAF; v_call: TRBV5-1; j_call: TRBJ1-1
cdr3_aa: ASSQDRGQRGKNIQY; v_call: TRBV4-1; j_call: TRBJ2-4
cdr3_aa: ASSARRANTGELF; v_call: TRBV7-9; j_call: TRBJ2-2
cdr3_aa: ASSLAGAGYNEQF; v_call: TRBV7-8; j_call: TRBJ2-1
cdr3_aa: ASSSGQGVIQVGYT; v_call: TRBV7-2; j_call: TRBJ1-2
cdr3_aa: ASSSAGAYEQY; v_call: TRBV5-1; j_call: TRBJ2-7
cdr3_aa: ASSAGPYNSPLH; v_call: TRBV6-6; j_call: TRBJ1-6
cdr3_aa: ASSLPGSGANVLT; v_call: TRBV5-1; j_call: TRBJ2-6
cdr3_aa: ASSPGTSQTYEQY; v_call: TRBV5-4; j_call: TRBJ2-7
cdr3_aa: ASSLSQGMNTEAF; v_call: TRBV27; j_call: TRBJ1-1
cdr3_aa: ASSTRHVAGEQY; v_call: TRBV19; j_call: TRBJ2-7
cdr3_aa: ASSSPPGELF; v_call: TRBV7-3; j_call: TRBJ2-2
cdr3_aa: ASSLSGGQNEQF; v_call: TRBV7-3; j_call: TRBJ2-1
cdr3_aa: ASSQEGGAEAF; v_call: TRBV4-3; j_call: TRBJ1-1
cdr3_aa: AISESSGGNIQY; v_call: TRBV10-3; j_call: TRBJ2-4
cdr3_aa: ASSQVQGEYEQY; v_call: TRBV4-1; j_call: TRBJ2-7
cdr3_aa: ASSQDSMNNSPLH; v_call: TRBV4-3; j_call: TRBJ1-6
cdr3_aa: ASSLSAGTVSYEQY; v_call: TRBV27; j_call: TRBJ2-7
cdr3_aa: ASSERQGFEETQY; v_call: TRBV27; j_call: TRBJ2-5
cdr3_aa: ASSRDRYEQY; v_call: TRBV5-1; j_call: TRBJ2-7
cdr3_aa: ASSLAGYGANVLT; v_call: TRBV7-2; j_call: TRBJ2-6
cdr3_aa: ASSEHRTLNTEAF; v_call: TRBV6-1; j_call: TRBJ1-1
cdr3_aa: ASSQGRTEAF; v_call: TRBV4-3; j_call: TRBJ1-1
cdr3_aa: ASSPTGGVTGELF; v_call: TRBV19; j_call: TRBJ2-2
cdr3_aa: ASSLEGQPQH; v_call: TRBV7-2; j_call: TRBJ1-5
cdr3_aa: ASSILGGAPGANVLT; v_call: TRBV5-4; j_call: TRBJ2-6
cdr3_aa: ASSELRQGFTEAF; v_call: TRBV6-1; j_call: TRBJ1-1